The clone carrying this T cell receptor beta chain was recorded at least ten times. The data stem from a study of CD8+CD57+ T cells in acquired aplastic anemia. As for the study in general: Around 3.5 ug was the average amount of DNA from sorted CD4+ and CD8+ cells.

Genomic DNA, serving as template, underwent TCR beta VDJ and CDR3 profiling. TCRdb used MiXCR to reprocess the reads, holding one entry per CDR3 protein. The sample records some 200,000 distinct CDR3 sequences, over 55% being singletons. Trimming cost V 6 bases and J 3 bases; bases outside gene matches: 3. The CDR3 loop spans 15 amino acids. Germline V gives CDR1 MGHRA, CDR2 YSYEKL. The sequenced patients had an expansion of CD8+CD57+ cells seen by flow cytometry. Input material: sorted CD4+, CD8+, or CD8+CD57+ T cells (not recorded which) from PBMCs. This rearrangement joins TRBV4-1 to TRBJ1-4; 11 nucleotides line up with TRBD1. This clonotype originated in a human donor with aplastic anemia. CDR3 nucleotides: TGCGCCAGCAGGGGACAGGGGGGTCCTAATGAAAAACTGTTTTTT. Amino acids: CASRGQGGPNEKLFF.